This T cell receptor (beta chain) is from a study of identical twins. Study findings and constraints: Cord blood beta clonotypes that were abundant carried fewer insertions, and memory repertoires showed no such trend. Out-of-frame alpha sequences common to twins were enriched for low generation probability.

TCRdb reprocessed the 5' RACE reads with MiXCR, giving one entry per CDR3 protein. This table holds around 510,000 distinct CDR3 sequences, approximately 14% found once. This clonotype was detected a few times. Antigen specificity is unknown. Per germline, CDR1 LNHNV and CDR2 YYDKDF (reference sequence). The CDR3 totals 11 residues. Trimming cost V 1 base and J 7 bases, with 4 bases left between them. The data were also submitted as part of a second study, on yellow fever vaccine responses in identical twins.

The rearrangement uses TRBV15 and TRBJ2-5; no definite D call. The sample taken for sequencing was CD4+ T cells sorted from blood. This receptor was taken from a woman under 30 in good health. This chain's CDR3 is CATSRVGTQYF. The DNA of the CDR3 is TGTGCCACCAGCAGAGTAGGGACCCAGTACTTC.